This entry lists 25 T cell receptor beta chains sequenced from one sample in a study of shared clonotypes between healthy human individuals. The table came from immunoSEQ multiplex PCR; TCRdb's copy has only in-frame clones and leaves some out. Here the sample spans some 700,000 clones, 90% being singletons. The specimen was memory CD8+ T cells from PBMCs. Noted subset: CD45RO+ cells pooled with CCR7-negative TemRA cells. The receptors here all came from a young man in good health. Some clones in this sample may be carry-over from other donors' samples.

The V and J genes are TRBV19 and TRBJ2-1; 10 bases agree with TRBD2. In germline, CDR1 is LNHDA, CDR2 SQIVND (reference sequence). The CDR3 is 12 amino acids. CDR3 sequence (DNA): TGTGCGAGCGGGGGGGCACACAATGAGCAGTTCTTC. Translation: CASGGAHNEQFF.

The chain joins TRBV7-9 to TRBJ2-5; tentatively, D is TRBD2 (5 bases). Trimming took 2 bases from V and 5 from J, leaving 15 bases between them. CDR3 length: 15 amino acids. CDR1 SEHNR and CDR2 FQNEAQ come from the germline V gene (reference sequence). CDR3 protein: CASSLTGPERETQYF. DNA for the CDR3: TGTGCCAGCAGCTTAACCGGGCCCGAGCGGGAGACCCAGTACTTC.

The chain couples TRBV9 to TRBJ2-1; perhaps TRBD2 as D (6 bases). Germline lookup yields CDR1 SGDLS and CDR2 YYNGEE. Trimming removed 4 bases from V and 0 bases from J, with 14 bases in between. This CDR3 has 16 residues. CDR3 sequence reads: CASSPLALSSYNEQFF. The DNA of the CDR3 is TGTGCCAGCAGCCCCCTAGCGTTAAGCTCCTACAATGAGCAGTTCTTC.

The chain uses TRBV11-3 and TRBJ1-1; D ambiguous. Trimming removed 2 bases from V and 2 bases from J, with 6 bases in between. The CDR3 spans 13 residues. Germline assignment: CDR1 SGHNT and CDR2 YENEEA. CDR3 sequence reads: CASSLYSNTEAFF. The CDR3 DNA reads TGTGCCAGCAGCTTATACAGTAACACTGAAGCTTTCTTT.

This chain connects TRBV29-1 to TRBJ2-3, with 8 bases fitting TRBD1. The CDR3 is 13 residues long. Trimming cost V 6 bases and J 6 bases; bases outside gene matches: 8. CDR1 is SQVTM, CDR2 ANQGSEA, per germline. In nucleotides, the CDR3 is TGCAGCGTCCCGGACAGGGTAAAGGATACGCAGTATTTT. Translating gives CSVPDRVKDTQYF.

The genes are TRBV7-9 and TRBJ2-5; D is perhaps TRBD1 (6 bases). The CDR3 runs to 14 residues. CDR1 is SEHNR, CDR2 FQNEAQ, per germline (reference sequence). Trimming removed 5 bases at V and 5 bases at J, with 15 bases between. The CDR3 DNA follows: TGTGCCAGCAGCCGGGACATCTATGCGGAGACCCAGTACTTC. Translated, it gives CASSRDIYAETQYF.

This chain joins TRBV5-8 and TRBJ1-2, with D uncertain. Germline-derived CDR1 and CDR2 are SGHTS and YDEGEE. The CDR3 sequence is 15 residues long. Trimming stripped 0 bases from V and 7 bases from J, with 16 bases between. The CDR3 sequence is CASSLAGAGSGGYTF. Written as DNA, the CDR3 is TGTGCCAGCAGCTTGGCCGGCGCCGGCTCAGGTGGCTACACCTTC.

The chain carries TRBV11-2 and TRBJ2-2; D is undetermined. This CDR3 contains 13 residues. Germline V CDR1 and CDR2: SGHAT, FQNNGV. V was clipped by 5 bases and J by 7 bases, with 11 bases between them. Here the CDR3 DNA reads TGTGCCAGCAGCCCCTTCCCTGTCGGGGAGCTGTTTTTT. Its protein is CASSPFPVGELFF.

The chain is built from TRBV29-1 and TRBJ2-3; TRBD2 matches at 9 bases. The CDR3 is 14 residues long. Trimming removed 5 bases from V and 3 bases from J; junction bases left unmatched: 6. CDR1 SQVTM and CDR2 ANQGSEA come from the germline V gene. For the CDR3, the DNA is TGCAGCGTTCTGCGGGAGGGACTGACAGATACGCAGTATTTT. Translating gives CSVLREGLTDTQYF.

The genes are TRBV20-1 and TRBJ1-2; weak D call: TRBD1 (5 bases). V lost 3 bases and J lost 5, with 7 bases in between. Looked up from germline, CDR1 is DFQATT and CDR2 is SNEGSKA (reference sequence). This CDR3 contains 11 residues. Here the CDR3 DNA reads TGCAGTGCTAGGGGGGGATATGGCTACACCTTC. Its protein is CSARGGYGYTF.

The genes are TRBV7-9 and TRBJ2-5; 9 nucleotides line up with TRBD1. The J call is uncertain, as TRBJ2-7 better fits the DNA end. This CDR3 is built from 14 residues. The V gene's germline CDR1 is SEHNR and CDR2 FQNEAQ (reference sequence). CDR3: CASSISGQGYEQYF. CDR3 DNA: TGTGCCAGCAGCATTTCGGGACAGGGCTACGAGCAGTACTTC.

The V gene is TRBV6-5, the J gene TRBJ2-7; D is possibly TRBD1 (5 bases). Trimming removed 6 bases at V and 0 bases at J, with 12 bases between. CDR3 length: 14 residues. The germline gives CDR1 MNHEY, CDR2 SVGAGI. CDR3 sequence (DNA): TGTGCCAGCAGCGCCGGACAAGACTCCTACGAGCAGTACTTC. Amino acids: CASSAGQDSYEQYF.

The V call is TRBV9, the J call TRBJ2-1; D is possibly TRBD2 (6 bases). The germline V gene encodes CDR1 SGDLS and CDR2 YYNGEE. The CDR3 spans 14 residues. The V end lost 0 bases, the J end lost 5 bases, and 9 bases lay between the germline ends. CDR3 loop: CASSVASSDNEQFF. The CDR3 DNA sequence: TGTGCCAGCAGCGTAGCGTCTAGCGACAATGAGCAGTTCTTC.

This clone was seen only a few times. The rearrangement uses TRBV27 and TRBJ2-3; 10 bases agree with TRBD2. Losses at the gene ends were 3 bases for V and 0 bases for J; bases not matched to a gene: 0. Germline V CDR1 and CDR2: MNHEY, SMNVEV (reference sequence). This CDR3 spans 15 amino acids. CDR3 in DNA: TGTGCCAGCAGTTTGACTAGCGGGAGCACAGATACGCAGTATTTT. Its protein product is CASSLTSGSTDTQYF.

The V gene is TRBV2, the J gene TRBJ2-7; D gene uncertain. V lost 2 bases to trimming and J lost 3 bases, with 14 bases between them. The CDR3 covers 15 residues. Germline V gene sequence: CDR1 SNHLY, CDR2 FYNNEI. The CDR3 here is CASSELGSANYEQYF. CDR3 nucleotide sequence: TGTGCCAGCAGTGAATTAGGGTCTGCTAACTACGAGCAGTACTTC.

V is TRBV10-3 and J is TRBJ2-2; D is undetermined. V was trimmed by 2 bases and J by 6 bases, leaving 4 bases between them. The CDR3 length is 12 residues. Per germline, CDR1 ENHRY and CDR2 SYGVKD. As DNA, the CDR3 is TGTGCCATCAGTGAGGCAGCCGGGGAGCTGTTTTTT. Amino acids: CAISEAAGELFF.

This sequence joins TRBV7-9 and TRBJ2-1; the D gene is possibly TRBD1 (5 bases). Looked up from germline, CDR1 is SEHNR and CDR2 is FQNEAQ (reference sequence). The CDR3 length is 17 residues. Trimming took off 2 bases at V and 0 bases at J, with 14 bases between the two ends. CDR3 nucleotide sequence: TGTGCCAGCAGCTTACCCTTCAGGGTGTCCTCCTACAATGAGCAGTTCTTC. Translated: CASSLPFRVSSYNEQFF.

This rearrangement joins TRBV4-1 to TRBJ2-2, with D unresolved. V dropped 1 base and J dropped 6 bases, with 9 bases sitting between them. Germline-derived CDR1 and CDR2 are MGHRA and YSYEKL. The CDR3 is made up of 14 amino acids. The DNA of the CDR3 is TGCGCCAGCAGCCAAGGACTCGTTCCCGGGGAGCTGTTTTTT. It yields the protein CASSQGLVPGELFF.

The V call is TRBV5-1, the J call TRBJ2-1; D perhaps matches TRBD2 (5 bases). Trimming cost V 4 bases and J 0 bases, with 20 bases left between them. From germline, CDR1 is SGHRS and CDR2 YFSETQ. The CDR3 runs 18 residues. The CDR3 loop is CASSPEGSGRSSYNEQFF. The CDR3, as DNA: TGCGCCAGCAGCCCAGAGGGCAGTGGGAGAAGCTCCTACAATGAGCAGTTCTTC.

The chain couples TRBV12-5 to TRBJ1-1; tentatively, D is TRBD1 (5 bases). The CDR3 length is 20 residues. The germline V and J ends were trimmed by 1 base and 5 bases, with 29 bases remaining between them. Germline V gene data show CDR1 as LGHNT and CDR2 as FRNRAP. The CDR3 sequence: CASGLDSIGQGKVLNTEAFF. CDR3 in DNA: TGTGCTAGTGGTTTGGATTCAATCGGTCAGGGCAAGGTGCTCAATACTGAAGCTTTCTTT.

The chain employs TRBV21-1 and TRBJ2-2; TRBD1 is the table's D call and was not checked against the DNA. TRBV21-1 is an annotated pseudogene. CDR3 length equals 22 residues. CDR3 in amino acids: CASSKAFVNFRDRGRFTGELFF. The CDR3 DNA follows: TGTGCCAGCAGCAAAGCCTTTGTGAATTTCCGGGACAGGGGACGATTTACCGGGGAGCTGTTTTTT.

This rearrangement joins TRBV29-1 to TRBJ2-5, with D unresolved. Germline loops: CDR1 SQVTM, CDR2 ANQGSEA. The CDR3 length is 14 residues. Trimming took 0 bases from V and 2 from J, leaving 10 bases between them. CDR3 amino acids: CSVEDLVGQETQYF. CDR3 DNA sequence: TGCAGCGTTGAAGATCTGGTAGGGCAAGAGACCCAGTACTTC.

J is TRBJ2-7 and V is TRBV19; D is uncertain. CDR1 is LNHDA, CDR2 SQIVND, per germline (reference sequence). Trimming pared 6 bases from V and 3 bases from J, leaving 6 bases between. This CDR3 contains 11 residues. For the CDR3, the DNA is TGTGCCAGTAGGGGAATCTACGAGCAGTACTTC. Translation: CASRGIYEQYF. Looking up the rest from reference TRBV19 and TRBJ2-7 gives the full variable domain: DGGITQSPKYLFRKEGQNVTLSCEQNLNHDAMYWYRQDPGQGLRLIYYSQIVNDFQKGDIAEGYSVSREKKESFPLTVTSAQKNPTAFYLCASRGIYEQYFGPGTRLTVT.

This chain uses TRBV5-5 with TRBJ1-1, with 7 positions matching TRBD1. With 1 base clipped from V and 4 bases from J, the junction kept 16 bases outside the gene matches. Germline V gene lookup returns CDR1 SGHKS and CDR2 YYEKEE (reference sequence). The CDR3 contains 18 residues. CDR3 DNA sequence: TGTGCCAGCAGCTTGTCTTGGATGAGTAGGGGGCAGGGCACTGAAGCTTTCTTT. Protein product: CASSLSWMSRGQGTEAFF.

This chain connects TRBV13 to TRBJ1-2; tentatively, D is TRBD1 (5 bases). This CDR3 comprises 11 residues. The germline V and J ends were trimmed by 4 bases and 7 bases, with 7 bases remaining between them. Germline V gene sequence: CDR1 PRHDT, CDR2 FYEKMQ (reference sequence). CDR3 loop: CASSWGGGYTF. CDR3 in DNA: TGTGCCAGCAGCTGGGGCGGTGGCTACACCTTC.